This T cell receptor beta chain was recovered during a study of shared clonotypes between healthy human individuals. The method was immunoSEQ multiplex PCR; TCRdb's version includes in-frame clones alone and lacks a portion of them. The sample yields 950,000 to 1,300,000 clones, about 80% seen once. The CDR3 is 13 amino acids. Looked up from germline, CDR1 is MDHEN and CDR2 is SYDVKM. Deletions cut 3 bases from V and 1 base from J, with 6 bases between. Every one of the donors was a Caucasian adult that lived in Nashville, Tennessee. Negatively enriched CD4+ T cells were divided by CD45RA into naive and memory.

The sequence came from a man aged 18 to 30 in good health. The sample comprised memory CD4+ T cells sorted from blood. Regarding subset: CD45RA-negative fraction. The V gene is TRBV28, the J gene TRBJ2-5; D remains unclear. The DNA of the CDR3 is TGTGCCAGCAGTTTCTCAATCCAAGAGACCCAGTACTTC. It yields the protein CASSFSIQETQYF.